What follows are 23 T cell receptor beta chains derived from one specimen sequenced in a study of shared clonotypes between healthy human individuals. The repertoire was sequenced with immunoSEQ multiplex PCR; TCRdb's copy has only in-frame clones and lacks some. The table has some 2,000,000 clones, nearly 97% seen once. Sequencing was performed on naive CD4+ T cells sorted from blood. The subset: CD45RA+ positively selected. These receptors came from a man younger than 30 in good health.

J is TRBJ1-4 and V is TRBV5-1; D is possibly TRBD1 (5 bases). Germline CDR1 is SGHRS and CDR2 is YFSETQ. The CDR3 is 15 residues long. The germline V and J ends were trimmed by 0 bases and 10 bases, with 16 bases remaining between them. The CDR3 region has the DNA TGCGCCAGCAGCTTGGCAGGGCAGGGTACGGGAAAACTGTTTTTT. It is translated as CASSLAGQGTGKLFF.

The chain couples TRBV5-1 to TRBJ2-1; tentative D call: TRBD1 (6 bases). CDR1 is SGHRS, CDR2 YFSETQ, per germline. This CDR3 has 16 residues. V lost 4 bases, J lost 6 bases, and 20 bases lay in between. The CDR3 DNA reads TGCGCCAGCAGCCACCCCAACCCGGCAGGGGTCAATGAGCAGTTCTTC. Its protein is CASSHPNPAGVNEQFF.

The chain is built from TRBV5-4 and TRBJ2-1, with D perhaps matching TRBD2 (7 bases). This CDR3 spans 16 amino acids. CDR1 and CDR2 from the germline V gene are SGHNT and YYREEE (reference sequence). The V gene lost 1 base and the J gene lost 4 bases, with 15 bases spanning the gap. The CDR3 coding sequence is TGTGCCAGCAGCTTGAGGGGGGGCTGGGTATACAATGAGCAGTTCTTC. The encoded protein is CASSLRGGWVYNEQFF. The entire variable domain, with the rest obtained from reference TRBV5-4 and TRBJ2-1, is as follows: ETGVTQSPTHLIKTRGQQVTLRCSSQSGHNTVSWYQQALGQGPQFIFQYYREEENGRGNFPPRFSGLQFPNYSSELNVNALELDDSALYLCASSLRGGWVYNEQFFGPGTRLTVL.

The chain combines TRBV6-1 with TRBJ1-2; 10 nucleotides agree with TRBD1. V shed 3 bases and J 1 base; nucleotides not matched to a gene: 11. The V gene's germline CDR1 is MNHNS and CDR2 SASEGT. The CDR3 sequence is 18 residues long. The CDR3 DNA follows: TGTGCCAGCAGTGACCGGGACAGGGGAACGACCTTTAACTATGGCTACACCTTC. Translated, it gives CASSDRDRGTTFNYGYTF.

Note on this clone: Within the sample, other DNA sequences also encode this same CDR3. This chain links TRBV4-1 with TRBJ2-5; D not resolved. CDR3 length: 13 amino acids. V gave up 1 base and J gave up 5 bases, with 8 bases separating them. Germline-derived CDR1 and CDR2 are MGHRA and YSYEKL. The CDR3 DNA is TGCGCCAGCAGCCAAGGGGGTGGGGAGACCCAGTACTTC. This encodes CASSQGGGETQYF.

This clone turned up a few times. This chain joins TRBV2 and TRBJ2-5, with D unresolved. Trimming left V 4 bases short and J 3 bases short, with 3 bases between. Germline loops: CDR1 SNHLY, CDR2 FYNNEI. This CDR3 is built from 11 residues. The CDR3 reads CASSAKETQYF. DNA for the CDR3: TGTGCCAGCAGTGCGAAAGAGACCCAGTACTTC.

This chain uses TRBV15 with TRBJ2-1; D not resolved. The germline gives CDR1 LNHNV, CDR2 YYDKDF (reference sequence). Trimming took 0 bases from V and 2 from J, leaving 14 bases between them. This CDR3 is built from 17 residues. This chain's CDR3 is CATSRDLRGRAYNEQFF. The DNA of the CDR3 is TGTGCCACCAGCAGAGATCTGAGAGGTAGAGCCTACAATGAGCAGTTCTTC.

This chain links TRBV15 with TRBJ1-5, with D perhaps TRBD1 (6 bases). This CDR3 has 15 residues. CDR1 LNHNV and CDR2 YYDKDF come from the germline V gene (reference sequence). V was shortened by 3 bases and J by 2 bases, with 11 bases between the two germline ends. The CDR3 here is CATSRNRVGNQPQHF. CDR3 in DNA: TGTGCCACCAGCAGGAACAGGGTAGGCAATCAGCCCCAGCATTTT.

The chain is built from TRBV10-2 and TRBJ2-3, with 11 nucleotides matching TRBD2. This CDR3 has 18 amino acids. The V gene's germline CDR1 is WSHSY and CDR2 SAAADI. V lost 2 bases, J lost 4 bases, and 11 bases stayed unmatched. Written as DNA, the CDR3 is TGCGCCAGCAGTGAGAGACTAGCGGGAATACGACTCTCAGATACGCAGTATTTT. Its protein product is CASSERLAGIRLSDTQYF.

The table lists this clone with a count of one. The chain links TRBV9 to TRBJ2-3; 7 bases line up with TRBD2. The CDR3 consists of 13 residues. V was pared by 9 bases and J by 3 bases, with 7 bases of the junction left unmatched. Germline V CDR1 and CDR2: SGDLS, YYNGEE. Here the CDR3 reads CATSGGRTDTQYF. CDR3 sequence (DNA): TGTGCCACCTCCGGGGGGAGAACAGATACGCAGTATTTT. Filled out from reference TRBV9 and TRBJ2-3, the complete variable domain reads DSGVTQTPKHLITATGQRVTLRCSPRSGDLSVYWYQQSLDQGLQFLIQYYNGEERAKGNILERFSAQQFPDLHSELNLSSLELGDSALYFCATSGGRTDTQYFGPGTRLTVL.

The chain recombines TRBV7-2 with TRBJ1-1, with TRBD1 as a possible D gene (6 bases). CDR3 size: 14 residues. Trimming took off 4 bases at V and 3 bases at J, with 12 bases between the two ends. CDR1 SGHTA and CDR2 FQGNSA come from the germline V gene. CDR3 residues: CASSSPGHHTEAFF. The CDR3 DNA sequence: TGTGCCAGCAGCTCACCGGGACACCACACTGAAGCTTTCTTT.

Comment on this clone: This sample also contains other DNA sequences that code for the same CDR3. The gene calls are TRBV6-5 and TRBJ2-7, with a tentative D call TRBD2 (5 bases). Per germline, CDR1 MNHEY and CDR2 SVGAGI. Trimming removed 5 bases from V and 3 bases from J, with 8 bases in between. The CDR3 is 12 residues long. The CDR3 is CASSRDGYEQYF. The CDR3 nucleotides read TGTGCCAGCAGTCGGGATGGCTACGAGCAGTACTTC.

With regard to this clone: The same CDR3 can be traced to other DNA sequences in this sample. The chain recombines TRBV5-1 with TRBJ2-3; a weak D match, TRBD2 (5 bases). Trimming pared 4 bases from V and 2 bases from J, leaving 11 bases between. The germline V gene has CDR1 SGHRS and CDR2 YFSETQ. The CDR3 runs to 14 residues. CDR3 sequence reads: CASSLDSYTDTQYF. As DNA, the CDR3 is TGCGCCAGCAGCCTGGACTCCTACACAGATACGCAGTATTTT.

A word on this clone: Other DNA sequences within the sample encode an identical CDR3. The chain combines TRBV5-1 with TRBJ1-1; D remains unclear. The germline CDR1 and CDR2 sequences are SGHRS and YFSETQ. V was cut by 0 bases and J by 1 base, with 7 bases left in between. This CDR3 is 14 amino acids long. The CDR3 sequence: CASSLAGRNTEAFF. The CDR3 nucleotides read TGCGCCAGCAGCTTGGCAGGAAGGAACACTGAAGCTTTCTTT.

The chain couples TRBV19 to TRBJ1-5, with D unclear. The CDR3 contains 13 residues. Germline V gene sequence: CDR1 LNHDA, CDR2 SQIVND (reference sequence). Here the CDR3 reads CAGGKNGYQPQHF. CDR3 nucleotide sequence: TGTGCTGGAGGGAAAAATGGTTATCAGCCCCAGCATTTT.

This chain links TRBV7-2 with TRBJ2-5, with a possible D match to TRBD2 (6 bases). The CDR3 is 14 residues long. V gave up 7 bases and J gave up 5 bases, with 17 bases separating them. Germline V gives CDR1 SGHTA, CDR2 FQGNSA. Here the CDR3 DNA reads TGTGCCAGCACAACCATTGGGGGGAAGGAGACCCAGTACTTC. This gives the protein CASTTIGGKETQYF.

The V gene is TRBV27, the J gene TRBJ1-2, with D possibly matching TRBD1 (6 bases). Trimming stripped 2 bases from V and 2 bases from J, with 21 bases between. Germline loops: CDR1 MNHEY, CDR2 SMNVEV (reference sequence). The length of the CDR3 is 18 residues. As DNA, the CDR3 is TGTGCCAGCAGTTTAAAGAGGTCTCGAGGGGGATACAACTATGGCTACACCTTC. This gives the protein CASSLKRSRGGYNYGYTF.

The chain combines TRBV5-1 with TRBJ2-1; TRBD2 agrees at 11 bases. Germline V lookup: CDR1 SGHRS, CDR2 YFSETQ. The CDR3 spans 16 residues. Trimming cost V 0 bases and J 6 bases; bases outside gene matches: 5. The CDR3 DNA follows: TGCGCCAGCAGCTTGGCCGATAGCGGGAGGGGCAATGAGCAGTTCTTC. Translation gives CASSLADSGRGNEQFF.

This rearrangement joins TRBV5-1 to TRBJ2-7; TRBD1 aligns across 8 bases. Germline assignment: CDR1 SGHRS and CDR2 YFSETQ. The CDR3 has 13 amino acids. The junction had 6 bases not matched to a gene; V was cut back by 5 bases and J by 5 bases. The CDR3 here is CASSRAGGHEQYF. In DNA, the CDR3 is TGCGCCAGCAGTAGGGCAGGGGGCCACGAGCAGTACTTC.

The rearrangement uses TRBV6-1 and TRBJ1-6, with TRBD1 identical over 12 bases. The germline V gene has CDR1 MNHNS and CDR2 SASEGT. CDR3 size: 15 residues. J gave up 9 bases and V 6 bases, and 6 bases lay outside the gene matches. CDR3 in amino acids: CASRSGTGGSSPLHF. The DNA for the CDR3 is TGTGCCAGCAGATCCGGGACAGGGGGCTCTTCACCCCTCCACTTT.

The chain links TRBV7-9 to TRBJ1-1; D possibly corresponds to TRBD1 (6 bases). This CDR3 contains 14 residues. Germline-derived CDR1 and CDR2 are SEHNR and FQNEAQ (reference sequence). The germline V and J ends were trimmed by 5 bases and 4 bases, with 14 bases remaining between them. CDR3 DNA sequence: TGTGCCAGCAGCAGGGGGACATGGGGCACTGAAGCTTTCTTT. This translates into CASSRGTWGTEAFF.

Notes on this clone: Its ends do not fully match the called genes, so a read error is possible. DNA for the CDR3: TGTGCCAGTAGTGCCTGGCAGGGCAAACAGCCCCAGCATTTT. It codes for CASSAWQGKQPQHF. The V call is TRBV19, the J call TRBJ1-5, with a weak D call TRBD1 (5 bases). The CDR3 contains 14 residues. Germline assignment: CDR1 LNHDA and CDR2 SQIVND (reference sequence).

This chain links TRBV14 with TRBJ2-7; no firm D call. There are 13 residues in the CDR3. Germline lookup yields CDR1 SGHDN and CDR2 FVKESK. The V and J ends lost 1 base and 9 bases respectively, with 13 bases between them. In DNA, the CDR3 is TGTGCCAGCAGCCAAGTGGCCGGGTCCGGGCAGTACTTC. This codes for CASSQVAGSGQYF.